This note documents a single T cell receptor (beta chain) sequence. Method: immunoSEQ multiplex PCR; TCRdb's copy keeps in-frame clones and lacks some. The sample records 85,000 to 90,000 clones, 70% to 90% being singletons. These data come from a study of identifying expanded T cells in peripheral blood. CDR3 length: 13 residues. Looked up from germline, CDR1 is SGHTA and CDR2 is FQGTGA. V was cut by 0 bases and J by 1 base, with 3 bases left in between. Collection occurred without any documented infections or immune events in donors. The chain recombines TRBV7-3 with TRBJ1-1; D gene uncertain. This receptor was identified in a person aged 18-70 years in good health. Sequencing was carried out using blood. The CDR3 reads CASSLTANTEAFF. DNA for the CDR3: TGTGCCAGCAGCTTAACGGCGAACACTGAAGCTTTCTTT.